The next 22 T cell receptor beta chains were all read from a single sample in a study of graft-versus-host responses after intestinal transplantation. Using immunoSEQ multiplex PCR, the repertoire was profiled, and TCRdb retains in-frame clones only, with some absent. Among about 69,000 clones, over 85% were seen once, and the ten largest hold approximately 6.3%. This specimen consisted of bone marrow, obtained roughly 110 weeks after intestinal transplantation. The receptors originated from a human patient who received an intestinal transplant, so some T cells may come from the graft donor.

This sequence joins TRBV13 and TRBJ1-2, with TRBD1 as a possible D gene (6 bases). Trimming removed 4 bases at V and 8 bases at J, with 20 bases between. Germline CDR1 is PRHDT and CDR2 is FYEKMQ (reference sequence). The CDR3 extends over 15 amino acids. CDR3 coding DNA: TGTGCCAGCAGCTCGGGGGGCAGACCCAATGGAGGCTACACCTTC. It is translated as CASSSGGRPNGGYTF.

This sequence joins TRBV7-9 and TRBJ1-1; no definite D call. Trimming took off 3 bases at V and 10 bases at J, with 12 bases between the two ends. CDR1 and CDR2 from the germline V gene are SEHNR and FQNEAQ (reference sequence). This CDR3 comprises 12 residues. Here the CDR3 reads CASSFSQGGAFF. The CDR3 region has the DNA TGTGCCAGCAGCTTCTCCCAAGGCGGAGCTTTCTTT.

The chain uses TRBV11-2 and TRBJ1-4; D ambiguous. Germline V gene sequence: CDR1 SGHAT, CDR2 FQNNGV. V was cut by 1 base and J by 7 bases, with 7 bases left in between. The CDR3 is 13 residues long. In DNA, the CDR3 is TGTGCCAGCAGCTTAGCCCCGGGTGAAAAACTGTTTTTT. Translating it yields CASSLAPGEKLFF. The variable domain in full, completed from reference TRBV11-2 and TRBJ1-4, reads EAGVAQSPRYKIIEKRQSVAFWCNPISGHATLYWYQQILGQGPKLLIQFQNNGVVDDSQLPKDRFSAERLKGVDSTLKIQPAKLEDSAVYLCASSLAPGEKLFFGSGTQLSVL.

This sequence joins TRBV2 and TRBJ2-3, with 13 bases fitting TRBD2. With 8 bases clipped from V and 0 bases from J, the junction kept 8 bases outside the gene matches. The CDR3 is 17 amino acids. The germline V gene encodes CDR1 SNHLY and CDR2 FYNNEI. CDR3: CASRGGTSGKSTDTQYF. In DNA form, the CDR3 reads TGTGCCAGCCGAGGGGGGACTAGCGGGAAAAGCACAGATACGCAGTATTTT. The full variable domain, its missing parts supplied by reference TRBV2 and TRBJ2-3, is EPEVTQTPSHQVTQMGQEVILRCVPISNHLYFYWYRQILGQKVEFLVSFYNNEISEKSEIFDDQFSVERPDGSNFTLKIRSTKLEDSAMYFCASRGGTSGKSTDTQYFGPGTRLTVL.

The gene calls are TRBV9 and TRBJ2-1; the D gene is possibly TRBD1 (5 bases). From germline, CDR1 is SGDLS and CDR2 YYNGEE. V lost 3 bases, J lost 4 bases, and 8 bases lay in between. The CDR3 loop spans 13 amino acids. The CDR3 coding sequence is TGTGCCAGCAGCGCCGACAGATACAATGAGCAGTTCTTC. Encoded protein: CASSADRYNEQFF. Full variable domain (remainder filled in from reference TRBV9 and TRBJ2-1): DSGVTQTPKHLITATGQRVTLRCSPRSGDLSVYWYQQSLDQGLQFLIQYYNGEERAKGNILERFSAQQFPDLHSELNLSSLELGDSALYFCASSADRYNEQFFGPGTRLTVL.

CDR3 region: CASSQADTGNTIYF. For the CDR3, the DNA is TGCGCCAGCAGCCAAGCGGATACTGGAAACACCATATATTTT. The genes are TRBV4-1 and TRBJ1-3; D gene uncertain. Trimming cost V 1 base and J 2 bases, with 6 bases left between them. The CDR3 is 14 amino acids. Germline V gene data show CDR1 as MGHRA and CDR2 as YSYEKL.

The chain employs TRBV6-1 and TRBJ1-1; D unresolved. Looked up from germline, CDR1 is MNHNS and CDR2 is SASEGT. CDR3 size: 13 residues. Trimming left V 5 bases short and J 1 base short, with 8 bases between. The CDR3: CASSKTRNTEAFF. The CDR3 nucleotides are TGTGCCAGCAGTAAAACCAGGAACACTGAAGCTTTCTTT.

The V and J genes are TRBV2 and TRBJ1-5; D uncertain. This CDR3 spans 11 amino acids. Germline V lookup: CDR1 SNHLY, CDR2 FYNNEI. Trimming took off 3 bases at V and 11 bases at J, with 8 bases between the two ends. CDR3 region: CASSDSWAQHF. For the CDR3, the DNA is TGTGCCAGCAGTGACAGTTGGGCCCAGCATTTT.

The chain carries TRBV4-1 and TRBJ2-7, with a possible D match to TRBD2 (5 bases). The V end was cut by 3 bases, the J end by 1 base, with 13 bases between. This CDR3 is 15 amino acids long. Per germline, CDR1 MGHRA and CDR2 YSYEKL. CDR3 region: CASSQRELDSYEQYF. CDR3 sequence (DNA): TGCGCCAGCAGCCAGAGGGAACTGGATTCCTACGAGCAGTACTTC.

The V and J genes are TRBV9 and TRBJ2-5, with D tentatively TRBD2 (6 bases). Trimming removed 2 bases from V and 5 bases from J, with 19 bases in between. Germline CDR1 SGDLS, CDR2 YYNGEE. The CDR3 extends over 16 amino acids. The CDR3 loop is CASSVRGNGAGETQYF. In DNA form, the CDR3 reads TGTGCCAGCAGCGTGAGAGGGAACGGGGCGGGGGAGACCCAGTACTTC. The complete variable domain, with remaining parts taken from reference TRBV9 and TRBJ2-5, reads DSGVTQTPKHLITATGQRVTLRCSPRSGDLSVYWYQQSLDQGLQFLIQYYNGEERAKGNILERFSAQQFPDLHSELNLSSLELGDSALYFCASSVRGNGAGETQYFGPGTRLLVL.

The chain joins TRBV4-1 to TRBJ2-5; D possibly uses TRBD1 or TRBD2 (5 bases each). Germline loops: CDR1 MGHRA, CDR2 YSYEKL. Trimming took off 3 bases at V and 4 bases at J, with 18 bases between the two ends. The CDR3 consists of 16 residues. CDR3 loop: CASSHPLRGVPETQYF. In DNA, the CDR3 is TGCGCCAGCAGCCATCCCCTGAGGGGAGTCCCAGAGACCCAGTACTTC.

The chain recombines TRBV7-9 with TRBJ1-2; no clear D gene. V was clipped by 6 bases and J by 5 bases, with 13 bases between them. This CDR3 comprises 13 residues. Germline V lookup: CDR1 SEHNR, CDR2 FQNEAQ (reference sequence). CDR3 DNA: TGTGCCAGCAGTTATGGCCAGTCTTATGGCTACACCTTC. Translation: CASSYGQSYGYTF.

CDR3: CASSTSSYEQYF. CDR3 DNA sequence: TGTGCCAGCAGCACCTCCTCCTACGAGCAGTACTTC. The V call is TRBV5-6, the J call TRBJ2-7; D uncertain. Germline assignment: CDR1 SGHDT and CDR2 YYEEEE. CDR3 length: 12 residues. V lost 4 bases to trimming and J lost 0 bases, with 5 bases between them.

The rearrangement links TRBV6-8 to TRBJ1-1, with 9 bases matching TRBD1. CDR1 and CDR2 (germline): MNHGY, SAAAGT. The CDR3 has 13 residues. CDR3 nucleotide sequence: TGTCCTCCCGAGGGGACAGGGAGTACTGAAGCTTTCTTT. Its translation: CPPEGTGSTEAFF.

The chain employs TRBV5-1 and TRBJ1-2; D remains ambiguous. The germline V gene encodes CDR1 SGHRS and CDR2 YFSETQ. The CDR3 is made up of 13 amino acids. The V end lost 2 bases, the J end lost 5 bases, and 10 bases lay between the germline ends. Here the CDR3 reads CASSLPAAYGYTF. The CDR3 bases are TGCGCCAGCAGCTTACCGGCTGCATATGGCTACACCTTC.

The J gene is TRBJ2-1, the V gene TRBV11-1; D uncertain. In germline, CDR1 is SGHAT, CDR2 FQDESV (reference sequence). This CDR3 is 16 amino acids long. V was shortened by 1 base and J by 0 bases, with 10 bases between the two germline ends. CDR3 in amino acids: CASSLGTESSYNEQFF. Written as DNA, the CDR3 is TGTGCCAGCAGCTTAGGGACGGAGAGCTCCTACAATGAGCAGTTCTTC.

V usage is TRBV6-5 and J usage is TRBJ2-1; no clear D. Germline V gene sequence: CDR1 MNHEY, CDR2 SVGAGI. V gave up 5 bases and J gave up 4 bases, with 6 bases separating them. The CDR3 is 12 amino acids. The CDR3 sequence: CASSNEYNEQFF. The CDR3 DNA is TGTGCCAGCAGTAACGAGTACAATGAGCAGTTCTTC.

J is TRBJ2-1 and V is TRBV5-4, with TRBD2 as a possible D gene (5 bases). CDR3 length: 15 amino acids. Germline CDR1 and CDR2: SGHNT and YYREEE (reference sequence). V was pared by 7 bases and J by 3 bases, with 17 bases between. CDR3 sequence (DNA): TGTGCCAGCGCCCCTCTAGAGGCGGGCTACAATGAGCAGTTCTTC. Translating gives CASAPLEAGYNEQFF.

The chain is built from TRBV7-9 and TRBJ2-7; the D gene is possibly TRBD2 (5 bases). Trimming pared 7 bases from V and 2 bases from J, leaving 18 bases between. CDR3 length equals 15 residues. The germline CDR1 and CDR2 sequences are SEHNR and FQNEAQ (reference sequence). The CDR3 nucleotides read TGTGCCAGCACAAGTGGGAGTTCCTTGCCCTACGAGCAGTACTTC. This translates into CASTSGSSLPYEQYF.

This clone was found once. V usage is TRBV5-6 and J usage is TRBJ2-7; D is undetermined. Germline values: CDR1 SGHDT, CDR2 YYEEEE. CDR3 size: 13 residues. V was pared by 0 bases and J by 2 bases, with 6 bases between. The CDR3 sequence is CASSLAAPYEQYF. Written as DNA, the CDR3 is TGTGCCAGCAGCTTGGCTGCCCCCTACGAGCAGTACTTC.

The genes are TRBV7-2 and TRBJ1-4; D not certain. The V gene's germline CDR1 is SGHTA and CDR2 FQGNSA. The CDR3 spans 14 residues. Trimming removed 5 bases at V and 8 bases at J, with 15 bases between. The CDR3 protein is CASSPRAHSEKLFF. CDR3 bases: TGTGCCAGCAGCCCAAGGGCACATTCGGAAAAACTGTTTTTT. Looking up the rest from reference TRBV7-2 and TRBJ1-4 gives the full variable domain: GAGVSQSPSNKVTEKGKDVELRCDPISGHTALYWYRQSLGQGLEFLIYFQGNSAPDKSGLPSDRFSAERTGGSVSTLTIQRTQQEDSAVYLCASSPRAHSEKLFFGSGTQLSVL.

The chain is built from TRBV6-5 and TRBJ1-5; D possibly corresponds to TRBD1 (5 bases). From germline, CDR1 is MNHEY and CDR2 SVGAGI. This CDR3 comprises 13 residues. V lost 2 bases to trimming and J lost 7 bases, with 9 bases between them. The CDR3 DNA sequence: TGTGCCAGCAGTTACGGGGGTAGGCAGCCCCAGCATTTT. This translates into CASSYGGRQPQHF.